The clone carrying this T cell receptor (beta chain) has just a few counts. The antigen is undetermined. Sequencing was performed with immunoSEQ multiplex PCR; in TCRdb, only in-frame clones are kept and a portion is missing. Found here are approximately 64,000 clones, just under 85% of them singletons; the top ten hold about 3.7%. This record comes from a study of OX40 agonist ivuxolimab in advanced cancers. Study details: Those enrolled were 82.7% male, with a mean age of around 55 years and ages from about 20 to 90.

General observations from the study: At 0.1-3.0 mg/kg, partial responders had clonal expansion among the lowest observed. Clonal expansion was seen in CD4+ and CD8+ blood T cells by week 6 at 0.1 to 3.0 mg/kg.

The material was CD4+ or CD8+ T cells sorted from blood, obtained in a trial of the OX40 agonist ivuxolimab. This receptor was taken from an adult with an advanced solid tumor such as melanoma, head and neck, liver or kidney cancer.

The CDR3 coding sequence is TGTGCCAGCAGTCTTTCAGGGGAGGGCGACGAGCAGTACTTC. This encodes CASSLSGEGDEQYF. The chain carries TRBV13 and TRBJ2-7; D may be TRBD2 (7 bases). The V end was cut by 6 bases, the J end by 5 bases, with 17 bases between. From germline, CDR1 is PRHDT and CDR2 FYEKMQ (reference sequence). This CDR3 has 14 residues.